This T cell receptor (beta chain) was identified in a study of T cell responses to AZD1222 COVID-19 vaccine (dated by TCRdb to 2020 to 2023). For context, the study as a whole: AZD1222 recipients whose second dose came at about 4 weeks and those whose second dose came at about 12 weeks were combined into one group, since spike-specific TCR depth and breadth did not differ between the two schedules. Trial participants were enrolled by age into 18-55, 56-69 and 70-plus year subgroups, with roughly 160, 29 and 62 TCR-sequenced participants respectively. A total of about 240 trial participants underwent TCR sequencing, of whom about 210 received two doses of AZD1222 and about 25 received two doses of the MenACWY control vaccine.

Comment on this clone: Its antigen remains undetermined. No much larger clone is present one base from it, and per-base qualities are unavailable.

Results and caveats for the whole study, not just this receptor: Participants were mostly white British, with more females than males. The authors suggested clonal diversity may have been underestimated. Spike-specific TCR breadth and depth rose significantly after two AZD1222 doses compared with day 0 and with MenACWY recipients. Reportedly, almost half of the unique spike-specific TCRs recognized epitopes lying outside the regions that are mutated in the B.1.351 and B.1.1.7 variants. The 56-69-year group was small, and its depth increase did not reach significance, likely because of low power. The vaccine-associated CD4 TCRs covered the entire spike protein, and the dominant responses fell in regions 160-218 and 743-854. Only five to seven AZD1222 recipients were SARS-CoV-2 seropositive at baseline, limiting conclusions about previously exposed vaccinees. Because no day 14 peak-response samples were available, the repertoires could be characterized only after the peak T cell response.

What the time point label conveys for this sample: baseline before first vaccination. Samples from vaccinated people were obtained from the UK trials COV001 and COV002, which included a single-blind randomized controlled phase 2/3 trial of AZD1222 (ChAdOx1 nCoV-19) in healthy adults. Trial participant PBMC samples were collected at day 0 and day 28 after the second dose for TCRbeta chain sequencing. The CDR3 regions of human TCRbeta chains were analyzed by immunosequencing. In the source study's methods: Repertoire TCRs were matched against a reference library of SARS-CoV-2-specific TCRs generated with the MIRA antigen-specificity platform. Breadth meant the fraction of unique TCRs that were SARS-CoV-2-associated, whereas depth meant the fraction of total T cells that were SARS-CoV-2-associated. Using the MIRA data, each spike-specific TCR was mapped to the spike region that the TCR reacts to and placed in a CD4 or CD8 class. Log10-transformed breadth and depth values were compared by one-way ANOVA with Sidak's multiple comparisons tests. Not all clones reach the TCRdb copy of this immuneACCESS table, which keeps in-frame sequences only. Checked studies attribute under half of the gap to unresolved V genes and leave the rest unexplained. The V and J calls and clone size were taken over from that table, and D and trimming were inferred from the DNA. A total of around 180,000 clones appear in this sample, roughly nine tenths of them only once. Of the sample, 6.9% falls within the top ten clones.

Between the V and J ends, shortened by 7 bases and 8 bases respectively, the junction contains 15 bases. The CDR3 numbers 14 residues from cysteine through phenylalanine. The retained sequence is limited to the CDR3, 42 bases, with the frame set at the first base. According to the germline V gene, CDR1 reads MDHEN and CDR2 reads SYDVKM. The specimen was peripheral blood, collected on day 0 of AZD1222 vaccination. The sequence was collected from an adult in good health. The sequence links TRBV28 to TRBJ1-6; TRBD1 is possibly the D segment (5 matching bases). The bases read TGTGCCAGCACTCTCGGGATCAGGGATTCACCCCTCCACTTT. This is translated as CASTLGIRDSPLHF. Supplemented by the reference TRBV28 and TRBJ1-6 proteins around the CDR3, the complete variable domain is DVKVTQSSRYLVKRTGEKVFLECVQDMDHENMFWYRQDPGLGLRLIYFSYDVKMKEKGDIPEGYSVSREKKERFSLILESASTNQTSMYLCASTLGIRDSPLHFGNGTRLTVT.